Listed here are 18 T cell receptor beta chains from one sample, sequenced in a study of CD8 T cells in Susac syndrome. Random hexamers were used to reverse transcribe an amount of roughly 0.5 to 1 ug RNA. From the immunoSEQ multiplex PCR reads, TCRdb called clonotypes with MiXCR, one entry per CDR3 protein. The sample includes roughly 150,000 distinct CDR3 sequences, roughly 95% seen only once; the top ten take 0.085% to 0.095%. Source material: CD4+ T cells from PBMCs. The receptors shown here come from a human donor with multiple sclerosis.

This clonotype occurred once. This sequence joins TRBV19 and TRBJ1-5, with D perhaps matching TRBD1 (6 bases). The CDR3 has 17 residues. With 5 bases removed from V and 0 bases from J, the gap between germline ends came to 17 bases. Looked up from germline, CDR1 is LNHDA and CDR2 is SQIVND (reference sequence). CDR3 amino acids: CASSSRTAIYSNQPQHF. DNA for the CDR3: TGTGCCAGTAGTTCTCGGACAGCCATTTATAGCAATCAGCCCCAGCATTTT.

Written as DNA, the CDR3 is TGTGCCAGTAGTCGGACTAGCGGGAGGGCCGGTGGGGCCAACGTCCTGACTTTC. This translates into CASSRTSGRAGGANVLTF. V and J are TRBV19 and TRBJ2-6, with 15 bases that match TRBD2. The CDR3 consists of 18 residues. CDR1 LNHDA and CDR2 SQIVND come from the germline V gene (reference sequence). J gave up 3 bases and V 5 bases, and 5 bases lay outside the gene matches.

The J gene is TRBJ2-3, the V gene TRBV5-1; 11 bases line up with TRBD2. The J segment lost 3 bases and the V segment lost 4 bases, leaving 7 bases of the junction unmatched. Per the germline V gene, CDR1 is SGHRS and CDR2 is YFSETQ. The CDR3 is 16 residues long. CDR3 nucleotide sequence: TGCGCCAGCAGCCCGGGACTAGCGGATATGACAGATACGCAGTATTTT. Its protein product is CASSPGLADMTDTQYF.

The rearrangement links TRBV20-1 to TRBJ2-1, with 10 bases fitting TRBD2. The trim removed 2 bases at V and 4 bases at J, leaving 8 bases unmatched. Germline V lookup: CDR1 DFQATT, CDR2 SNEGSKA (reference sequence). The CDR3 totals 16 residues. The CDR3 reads CSARRGSSGSYNEQFF. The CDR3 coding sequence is TGCAGTGCTAGACGGGGGTCTAGCGGGAGTTACAATGAGCAGTTCTTC.

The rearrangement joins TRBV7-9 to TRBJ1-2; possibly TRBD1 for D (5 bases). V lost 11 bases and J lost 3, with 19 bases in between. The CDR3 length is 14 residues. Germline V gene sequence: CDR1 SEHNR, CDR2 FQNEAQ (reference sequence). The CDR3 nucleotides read TGTGCCCCCGGATCGGAAGAAGGGGACTATGGCTACACCTTC. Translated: CAPGSEEGDYGYTF.

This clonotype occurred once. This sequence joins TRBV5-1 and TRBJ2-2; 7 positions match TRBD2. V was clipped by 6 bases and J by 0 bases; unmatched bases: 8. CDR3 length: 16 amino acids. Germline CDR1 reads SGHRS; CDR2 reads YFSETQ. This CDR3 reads CASKSSSGSNTGELFF. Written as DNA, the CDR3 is TGCGCCAGCAAATCCTCTAGCGGCTCGAACACCGGGGAGCTGTTTTTT.

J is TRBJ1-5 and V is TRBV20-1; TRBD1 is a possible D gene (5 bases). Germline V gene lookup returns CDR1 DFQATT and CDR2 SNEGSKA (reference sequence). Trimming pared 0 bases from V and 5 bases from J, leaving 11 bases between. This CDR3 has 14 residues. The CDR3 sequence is CSARDGRAYQPQHF. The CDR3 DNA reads TGCAGTGCTAGAGATGGCAGGGCCTATCAGCCCCAGCATTTT.

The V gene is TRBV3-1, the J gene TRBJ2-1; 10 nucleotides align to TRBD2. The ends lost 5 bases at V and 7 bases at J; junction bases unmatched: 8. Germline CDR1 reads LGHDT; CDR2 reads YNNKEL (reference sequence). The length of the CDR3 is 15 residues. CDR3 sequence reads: CASSLSGRAGNEQFF. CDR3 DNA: TGTGCCAGCAGCTTAAGCGGGAGGGCCGGTAATGAGCAGTTCTTC.

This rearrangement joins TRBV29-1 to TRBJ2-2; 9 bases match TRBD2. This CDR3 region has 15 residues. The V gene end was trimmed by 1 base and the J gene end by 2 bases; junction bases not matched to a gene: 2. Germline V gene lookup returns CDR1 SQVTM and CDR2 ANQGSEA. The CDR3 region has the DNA TGCAGCGTTGAAGTAGCGGGAGTAAACACCGGGGAGCTGTTTTTT. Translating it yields CSVEVAGVNTGELFF.

The CDR3 bases are TGCGCCAGCAGTCGGGGCAGGGTCCCGACCTTCTCTGGAAACACCATATATTTT. It specifies CASSRGRVPTFSGNTIYF. The chain combines TRBV23-1 with TRBJ1-3; the D gene is possibly TRBD1 (5 bases). TRBV23-1 is an ORF, and what it does is uncertain. The CDR3 sequence is 18 residues long. The V end was cut by 4 bases, the J end by 0 bases, with 19 bases between.

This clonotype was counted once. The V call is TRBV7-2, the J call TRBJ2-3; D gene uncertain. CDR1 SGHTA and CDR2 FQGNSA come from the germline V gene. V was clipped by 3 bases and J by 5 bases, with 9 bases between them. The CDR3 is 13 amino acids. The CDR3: CASSLAVRDTQYF. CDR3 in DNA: TGTGCCAGCAGCTTGGCGGTTCGAGATACGCAGTATTTT.

The CDR3 nucleotides read TGTGCCAGCAGTGAAGCAGGGATTAGCAATCAGCCCCAGCATTTT. Protein product: CASSEAGISNQPQHF. This chain connects TRBV6-1 to TRBJ1-5; D gene uncertain. The V and J ends lost 0 bases and 0 bases respectively, with 6 bases between them. This CDR3 region has 15 residues. Germline V lookup: CDR1 MNHNS, CDR2 SASEGT.

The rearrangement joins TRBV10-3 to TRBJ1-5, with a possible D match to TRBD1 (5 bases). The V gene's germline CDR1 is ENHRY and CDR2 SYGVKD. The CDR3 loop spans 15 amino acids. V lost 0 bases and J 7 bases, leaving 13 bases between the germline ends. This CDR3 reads CAISESGQGEQPQHF. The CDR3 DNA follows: TGTGCCATCAGTGAGTCCGGGCAGGGAGAACAGCCCCAGCATTTT.

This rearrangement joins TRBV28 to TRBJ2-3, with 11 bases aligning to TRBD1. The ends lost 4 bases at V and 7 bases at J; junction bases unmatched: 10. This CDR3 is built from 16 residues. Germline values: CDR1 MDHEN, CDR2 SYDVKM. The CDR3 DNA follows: TGTGCCAGCAGTTCAGGACAGGGGGCTTGGGATAATACGCAGTATTTT. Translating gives CASSSGQGAWDNTQYF.

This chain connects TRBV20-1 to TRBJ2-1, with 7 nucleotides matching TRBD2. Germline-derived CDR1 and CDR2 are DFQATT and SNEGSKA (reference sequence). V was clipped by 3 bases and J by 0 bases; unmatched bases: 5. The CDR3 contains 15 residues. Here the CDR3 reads CSARGLRSSYNEQFF. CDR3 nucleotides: TGCAGTGCTAGGGGACTAAGGAGCTCCTACAATGAGCAGTTCTTC.

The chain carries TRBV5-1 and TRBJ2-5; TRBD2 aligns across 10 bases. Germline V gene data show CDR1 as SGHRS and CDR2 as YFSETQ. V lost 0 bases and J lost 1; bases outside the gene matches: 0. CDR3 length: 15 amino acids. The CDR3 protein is CASSLASGSQETQYF. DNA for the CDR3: TGCGCCAGCAGCTTGGCTAGCGGGAGCCAAGAGACCCAGTACTTC.

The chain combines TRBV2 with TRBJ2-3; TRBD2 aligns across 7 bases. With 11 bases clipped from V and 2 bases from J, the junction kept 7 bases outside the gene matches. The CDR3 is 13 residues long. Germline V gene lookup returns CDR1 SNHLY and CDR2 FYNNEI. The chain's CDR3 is CAGSGEITDTQYF. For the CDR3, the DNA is TGTGCCGGAAGCGGGGAAATCACAGATACGCAGTATTTT.

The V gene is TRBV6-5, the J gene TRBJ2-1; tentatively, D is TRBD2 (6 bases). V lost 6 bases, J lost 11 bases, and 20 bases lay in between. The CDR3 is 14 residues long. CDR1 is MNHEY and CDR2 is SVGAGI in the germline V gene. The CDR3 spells CASSSHSSGGKQFF. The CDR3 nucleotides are TGTGCCAGCAGCAGCCACTCCTCCGGCGGGAAGCAGTTCTTC.